A selection of T cell receptor beta chains follows, all from one sample in a study. MiXCR was run by TCRdb on the 5' RACE reads, yielding one entry per CDR3 protein. The sample consists of over 30,000 distinct CDR3 sequences, 26% of them appearing once. The source material was naive CD4+ T cells sorted from a lymph node. The receptors here all came from a female donor with breast cancer. The CDR3 runs from the conserved cysteine through the conserved F or W. Each record gives: clone size, D gene, V gene, J gene, CDR3 DNA, CDR3 protein. D genes are given only for firm matches. Clone size, where shown, is once, few, many, or a class for clones that have expanded.

medium-sized	.	TRBV20-1	TRBJ2-3	TGCAGTGCTAGAGAAGCTAGCAGTCCCACAGATACGCAGTATTTT	CSAREASSPTDTQYF
few	.	TRBV7-2	TRBJ1-5	TGTGCCAGCAGCTTAGGCGTGGGAGGCAATCAGCCCCAGCATTTT	CASSLGVGGNQPQHF
few	TRBD2	TRBV18	TRBJ2-2	TGTGCCAGCTCACCACTTCTAGCGGGAAGGAACACCGGGGAGCTGTTTTTT	CASSPLLAGRNTGELFF
few	TRBD1	TRBV7-2	TRBJ2-6	TGTGCCAGCAGCCTAGGAGGACAGGGGGCAGGTGGGGCCAACGTCCTGACTTTC	CASSLGGQGAGGANVLTF
few	.	TRBV4-1	TRBJ1-6	TGCGCCAGCAGCCAAGAATCCCCGCCGGCTAGCTGGTATAATTCACCCCTCCACTTT	CASSQESPPASWYNSPLHF
few	.	TRBV27	TRBJ2-6	TGTGCCAGCAGTTCCCAACAGGTTTACTCTGGGGCCAACGTCCTGACTTTC	CASSSQQVYSGANVLTF
few	.	TRBV7-3	TRBJ1-1	TGTGCCAGCAGCTTACAAGGGGCCACTGAAGCTTTCTTT	CASSLQGATEAFF
.	TRBD1	TRBV7-9	TRBJ2-3	TGTGCCAACAGTGGACAGGGGAGGGGAGATACGCAGTATTTT	CANSGQGRGDTQYF
.	TRBD2	TRBV7-9	TRBJ2-3	TGTGCCAGCAGCTACCCCTCGGAAACTAGCGGGGGTAATACGCAGTATTTT	CASSYPSETSGGNTQYF
many	.	TRBV12-3/TRBV12-4	TRBJ2-2	TGTGCCAGCAGGGATAACAGGGAATACACCGGGGAGCTGTTTTTT	CASRDNREYTGELFF
.	.	TRBV7-3	TRBJ2-1	TGTGCCAGCCCAAATCCGGGAACTAGCAACGAAAGCTCCTACAATGAGCAGTTCTTC	CASPNPGTSNESSYNEQFF
few	.	TRBV20-1	TRBJ1-3	TGCAGTGCCCGGTCCCCCTCTGGAAACACCATATATTTT	CSARSPSGNTIYF
.	.	TRBV5-1	TRBJ2-5	TGCGCCAGCAGCTTGGTTCAGGAGACCCAGTACTTC	CASSLVQETQYF
.	TRBD1	TRBV20-1	TRBJ2-7	TGCAGTGCTACGCAACAGGGGTCGTACGAGCAGTACTTC	CSATQQGSYEQYF
.	.	TRBV30	TRBJ2-2	TGTACCTGGAGTCCCACCACCGGGGAGCTGTTTTTT	CTWSPTTGELFF
medium-sized	TRBD1	TRBV6-1	TRBJ2-1	TGTGCCAGCAGTGGCCGGGACAGGAGCCACAATGAGCAGTTCTTC	CASSGRDRSHNEQFF
.	TRBD2	TRBV12-3/TRBV12-4	TRBJ2-7	TGTGCCAGCAGCCAAATAGCGGGAGTTCTAAACGAGCAGTACTTC	CASSQIAGVLNEQYF
.	.	TRBV5-1	TRBJ2-1	TGCGCCAGCAGCTCGCCTGCAGGGAGGTCAATAGGTGAGCAGTTCTTC	CASSSPAGRSIGEQFF
few	TRBD1	TRBV27	TRBJ2-1	TGTGCCAGCATGAAGGGACAGGGAGGTAATGAGCAGTTCTTC	CASMKGQGGNEQFF
many	.	TRBV5-1	TRBJ2-1	TGCGCCAGCAGCTTCACGCTGGACAATGAGCAGTTCTTC	CASSFTLDNEQFF
few	TRBD1	TRBV6-1	TRBJ1-2	TGTGCCAGCAGAAGGACAGGTGGCACAGATGGCTACACCTTC	CASRRTGGTDGYTF
once	.	TRBV24-1	TRBJ1-2	TGTGCCACCAGTGCCTCCTGGGAGGGCGAGGGCTATGGCTACACCTTC	CATSASWEGEGYGYTF